The 11 T cell receptor beta chains listed next were all sequenced from one sample in a study of T-cell memory formation after mild COVID-19. MiXCR, run by TCRdb on the 5' RACE reads, gives a single entry per CDR3 protein. The sample contains some 270,000 distinct CDR3 sequences, 15% of which appear only once. The sample taken for sequencing was PBMCs or a T cell subset sorted from them (not recorded which). Source of these receptors: an adult woman who had mild COVID-19 (a few samples of this study predate the infection). Cell type and time point are not known.

This clonotype was recorded many times. The V call is TRBV19, the J call TRBJ2-3, with 10 bases that match TRBD2. Looked up from germline, CDR1 is LNHDA and CDR2 is SQIVND (reference sequence). The J segment lost 0 bases and the V segment lost 6 bases, leaving 0 bases of the junction unmatched. CDR3 length: 14 residues. CDR3 DNA: TGTGCCAGTAGGACTAGCGGGAGCACAGATACGCAGTATTTT. As protein: CASRTSGSTDTQYF.

The genes are TRBV12-3 or TRBV12-4 and TRBJ2-1; 7 bases map to TRBD2. The CDR3 is 15 amino acids. J was trimmed by 8 bases and V by 2 bases; bases with no gene match: 9. The CDR3, as DNA: TGTGCCAGCAGTTTACAAGCGGGGACCCGCGATGAGCAGTTCTTC. Translated, it gives CASSLQAGTRDEQFF.

This clonotype was observed many times. The V and J genes are TRBV15 and TRBJ1-4, with a possible D match to TRBD1 (5 bases). Trimming stripped 9 bases from V and 9 bases from J, with 17 bases between. Per the germline V gene, CDR1 is LNHNV and CDR2 is YYDKDF (reference sequence). The CDR3 covers 13 residues. CDR3 sequence: CATSGDIRKKLFF. CDR3 in DNA: TGTGCCACATCGGGGGATATCCGAAAAAAACTGTTTTTT.

The chain carries TRBV20-1 and TRBJ2-4, with TRBD1 matching over 8 bases. CDR1 is DFQATT and CDR2 is SNEGSKA in the germline V gene (reference sequence). This CDR3 has 16 amino acids. The V and J ends lost 3 bases and 1 base, in that order; junction bases with no gene match: 8. The CDR3 sequence is CSASTTGAGAKNIQYF. The CDR3 region has the DNA TGCAGTGCTAGTACGACAGGGGCGGGGGCCAAAAACATTCAGTACTTC.

This chain connects TRBV5-5 to TRBJ1-1, with D unclear. CDR3 length equals 13 residues. Germline V gene sequence: CDR1 SGHKS, CDR2 YYEKEE (reference sequence). With 3 bases removed from V and 6 bases from J, the gap between germline ends came to 12 bases. CDR3 sequence: CASSYRGSAEAFF. The CDR3 DNA reads as TGTGCCAGCAGCTACCGAGGGAGCGCTGAAGCTTTCTTT.

The chain links TRBV25-1 to TRBJ1-2; 7 nucleotides align to TRBD1. In germline, CDR1 is MGHDK, CDR2 SYGVNS. With 3 bases clipped from V and 4 bases from J, the junction kept 5 bases outside the gene matches. The CDR3 spans 14 residues. The CDR3 DNA is TGTGCCAGCAGTGAGCCGACAGGGATCTATGGCTACACCTTC. Translation: CASSEPTGIYGYTF.

The J gene is TRBJ2-7, the V gene TRBV5-5; TRBD2 matches at 14 bases. The CDR3 has 18 residues. The ends lost 4 bases at V and 0 bases at J; junction bases unmatched: 9. Germline V CDR1 and CDR2: SGHKS, YYEKEE (reference sequence). In DNA, the CDR3 is TGTGCCAGCAGCCTGGAACCCGGACTAGCGGGGGGCTCCTACGAGCAGTACTTC. Translating gives CASSLEPGLAGGSYEQYF.

The sample holds a few counts of this clonotype. The V and J genes are TRBV2 and TRBJ1-2; D may be TRBD1 (5 bases). The CDR3 length is 15 residues. The V gene's germline CDR1 is SNHLY and CDR2 FYNNEI. V shed 6 bases and J shed 3 bases, with 17 bases lying between them. CDR3 residues: CASSPTVRADYGYTF. In DNA form, the CDR3 reads TGTGCCAGCAGCCCAACGGTCAGGGCGGACTATGGCTACACCTTC.

This rearrangement joins TRBV20-1 to TRBJ2-2; D not resolved. The CDR3 is made up of 13 amino acids. Germline V lookup: CDR1 DFQATT, CDR2 SNEGSKA (reference sequence). With 5 bases removed from V and 0 bases from J, the gap between germline ends came to 7 bases. In nucleotides, the CDR3 is TGCAGTGCTCGGCTATCGAACACCGGGGAGCTGTTTTTT. The encoded protein is CSARLSNTGELFF.

The chain is built from TRBV6-6 and TRBJ1-5; weak D call: TRBD1 (5 bases). Germline-derived CDR1 and CDR2 are MNHNY and SVGAGI (reference sequence). Trimming cost V 0 bases and J 5 bases, with 14 bases left between them. The CDR3 length is 16 residues. CDR3 in amino acids: CASSYSRRGGDQPQHF. CDR3 coding DNA: TGTGCCAGCAGTTACTCTAGGAGGGGTGGGGATCAGCCCCAGCATTTT.

This chain's CDR3 is CAWDSGRRQFF. The CDR3 DNA is TGTGCCTGGGACAGTGGCCGGCGGCAGTTCTTC. The chain combines TRBV30 with TRBJ2-1, with D perhaps TRBD1 (5 bases). Per the germline V gene, CDR1 is GTSNPN and CDR2 is SVGIG (reference sequence). Trimming took off 5 bases at V and 12 bases at J, with 14 bases between the two ends. There are 11 residues in the CDR3.